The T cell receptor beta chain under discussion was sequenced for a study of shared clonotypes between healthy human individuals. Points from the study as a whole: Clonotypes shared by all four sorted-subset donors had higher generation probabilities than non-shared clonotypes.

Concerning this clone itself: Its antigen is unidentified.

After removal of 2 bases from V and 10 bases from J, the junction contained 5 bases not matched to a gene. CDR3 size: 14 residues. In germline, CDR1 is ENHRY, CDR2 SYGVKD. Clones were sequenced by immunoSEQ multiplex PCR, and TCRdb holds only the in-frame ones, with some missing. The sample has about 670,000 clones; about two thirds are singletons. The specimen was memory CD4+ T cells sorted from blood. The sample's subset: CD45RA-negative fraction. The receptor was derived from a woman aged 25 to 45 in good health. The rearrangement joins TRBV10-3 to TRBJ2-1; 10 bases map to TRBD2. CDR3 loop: CAISEILAGAEQFF. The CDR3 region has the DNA TGTGCCATCAGTGAGATTCTAGCGGGAGCCGAGCAGTTCTTC.